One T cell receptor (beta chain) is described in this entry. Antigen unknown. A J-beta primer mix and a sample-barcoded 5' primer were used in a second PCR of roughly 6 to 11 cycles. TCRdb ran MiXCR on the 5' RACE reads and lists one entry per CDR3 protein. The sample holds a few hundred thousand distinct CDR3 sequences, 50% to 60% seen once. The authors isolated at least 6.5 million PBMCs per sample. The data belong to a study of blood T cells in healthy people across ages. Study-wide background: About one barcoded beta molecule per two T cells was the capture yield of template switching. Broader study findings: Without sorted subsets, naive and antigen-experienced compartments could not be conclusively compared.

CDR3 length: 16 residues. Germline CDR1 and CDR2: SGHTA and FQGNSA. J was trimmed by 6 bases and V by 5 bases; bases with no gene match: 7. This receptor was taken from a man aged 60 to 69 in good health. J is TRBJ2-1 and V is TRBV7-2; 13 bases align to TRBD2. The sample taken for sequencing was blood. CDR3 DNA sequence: TGTGCCAGCAGCCTCTCGGGGACTAGCGGGGTCAATGAGCAGTTCTTC. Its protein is CASSLSGTSGVNEQFF.